These 14 T cell receptor beta chains were all obtained from the same sample, sequenced in a study of beta chain features in type 1 diabetes. Study-level results: Type 1 diabetes patients showed a moderate but significant shortening of TCRB CDR3s in all four CD4+ subsets.

Their specific antigens are unknown. As every portion of the isolated RNA was reverse transcribed, the sequencing read expressed TCRB transcripts. Profiling relied on immunoSEQ multiplex PCR, and the TCRdb table lists in-frame clones only, not all of them. The sample consists of 300,000 or so clones, 14% of them appearing once. The material sequenced was naive CD4+ T cells from blood. These receptors originate from a man younger than 40 with type 1 diabetes.

There are a few counts of this clone. The gene calls are TRBV19 and TRBJ2-7, with D possibly matching TRBD2 (5 bases). Trimming cost V 1 base and J 0 bases, with 16 bases left between them. Germline assignment: CDR1 LNHDA and CDR2 SQIVND (reference sequence). The CDR3 contains 17 residues. The CDR3 sequence is CASSIGWSGTSSYEQYF. CDR3 nucleotides: TGTGCCAGTAGTATAGGATGGAGCGGAACGAGCTCCTACGAGCAGTACTTC.

The J gene is TRBJ1-1, the V gene TRBV11-1; 7 nucleotides match TRBD1. V shed 5 bases and J 3 bases; nucleotides not matched to a gene: 9. CDR1 SGHAT and CDR2 FQDESV come from the germline V gene (reference sequence). This CDR3 spans 15 amino acids. CDR3 nucleotides: TGTGCCAGCAGCCTCAGGGACAGCCAGGACACTGAAGCTTTCTTT. Its translation: CASSLRDSQDTEAFF.

This sequence joins TRBV7-9 and TRBJ2-3, with D possibly matching TRBD2 (5 bases). Trimming removed 2 bases from V and 3 bases from J, with 6 bases in between. This CDR3 is 13 amino acids long. CDR1 and CDR2 (germline): SEHNR, FQNEAQ (reference sequence). CDR3 DNA: TGTGCCAGCAGCTTATCGGGGACAGATACGCAGTATTTT. Translated, it gives CASSLSGTDTQYF.

This sequence joins TRBV7-2 and TRBJ2-2; D possibly corresponds to TRBD2 (6 bases). Per germline, CDR1 SGHTA and CDR2 FQGNSA. V was clipped by 2 bases and J by 5 bases, with 9 bases between them. The CDR3 contains 14 residues. The CDR3 is CASSLLGGTGELFF. The CDR3 DNA follows: TGTGCCAGCAGCTTATTGGGAGGTACCGGGGAGCTGTTTTTT.

The rearrangement joins TRBV9 to TRBJ1-1; weak D call: TRBD1 (5 bases). There are 12 residues in the CDR3. Germline CDR1 is SGDLS and CDR2 is YYNGEE. V dropped 6 bases and J dropped 4 bases, with 10 bases sitting between them. CDR3 loop: CASNQGGTEAFF. DNA of the CDR3: TGTGCCAGCAATCAGGGCGGCACTGAAGCTTTCTTT.

The chain links TRBV5-1 to TRBJ2-1; tentative D call: TRBD1 (5 bases). The ends were cut back, 1 base at V and 5 bases at J, with 10 bases in the middle. This CDR3 has 14 amino acids. Looked up from germline, CDR1 is SGHRS and CDR2 is YFSETQ. CDR3 DNA sequence: TGCGCCAGCAGCTTGCAGGGATTCAACAATGAGCAGTTCTTC. This translates into CASSLQGFNNEQFF.

V and J are TRBV15 and TRBJ1-5; weak D call: TRBD1 (5 bases). V was trimmed by 0 bases and J by 6 bases, leaving 12 bases between them. The CDR3 extends over 15 amino acids. CDR1 and CDR2 (germline): LNHNV, YYDKDF (reference sequence). The CDR3 protein is CATSREGGGGQPQHF. CDR3 coding DNA: TGTGCCACCAGCAGAGAGGGGGGAGGTGGTCAGCCCCAGCATTTT.

V is TRBV5-1 and J is TRBJ2-7; 13 nucleotides agree with TRBD2. CDR3 size: 14 residues. Germline V lookup: CDR1 SGHRS, CDR2 YFSETQ. With V trimmed by 3 bases and J by 3 bases, 0 bases remained unmatched. CDR3 protein: CASSWTSGSYEQYF. The CDR3 DNA reads as TGCGCCAGCAGCTGGACTAGCGGGAGCTACGAGCAGTACTTC.

This clone was detected a few times. This sequence joins TRBV28 and TRBJ1-1; D not resolved. V was trimmed by 8 bases and J by 5 bases, leaving 15 bases between them. The CDR3 consists of 13 residues. CDR1 is MDHEN and CDR2 is SYDVKM in the germline V gene. The CDR3 DNA sequence: TGTGCCAGCCGAGCCGAGGGAACGACTGAAGCTTTCTTT. Amino acids: CASRAEGTTEAFF.

The chain is built from TRBV4-3 and TRBJ2-1, with D perhaps TRBD2 (6 bases). Trimming removed 4 bases from V and 0 bases from J, with 13 bases in between. This CDR3 spans 16 amino acids. Germline V gene lookup returns CDR1 LGHNA and CDR2 YSLEER. The CDR3 region is CASSRVGGSSYNEQFF. CDR3 nucleotides: TGCGCCAGCAGCCGAGTGGGGGGTAGCTCCTACAATGAGCAGTTCTTC.

This chain uses TRBV4-3 with TRBJ1-4, with TRBD1 matching 8 bases. With 3 bases clipped from V and 4 bases from J, the junction kept 7 bases outside the gene matches. CDR3 length equals 16 residues. Germline assignment: CDR1 LGHNA and CDR2 YSLEER. The CDR3 protein is CASSHAATGDNEKLFF. The DNA of the CDR3 is TGCGCCAGCAGCCATGCCGCGACAGGGGATAATGAAAAACTGTTTTTT.

In this sample, this clone turned up a few times. V gene TRBV5-1 combines with J gene TRBJ1-1; a possible D gene is TRBD1 (5 bases). Trimming took 4 bases from V and 4 from J, leaving 17 bases between them. Germline V CDR1 and CDR2: SGHRS, YFSETQ. This CDR3 is built from 15 residues. The CDR3 protein is CASSLGRLQATEAFF. CDR3 DNA sequence: TGCGCCAGCAGCCTAGGCCGATTACAGGCCACTGAAGCTTTCTTT.

This chain connects TRBV4-1 to TRBJ2-3, with 11 bases lining up with TRBD1. The germline gives CDR1 MGHRA, CDR2 YSYEKL. This CDR3 contains 16 residues. Losses at the gene ends were 4 bases for V and 4 bases for J; bases not matched to a gene: 7. CDR3 sequence reads: CASSPGQGARADTQYF. CDR3 bases: TGCGCCAGCAGCCCTGGACAGGGGGCTCGCGCAGATACGCAGTATTTT.

This clone was found a few times. The sample contains more than one DNA sequence encoding this CDR3. The V call is TRBV15, the J call TRBJ1-4; D perhaps matches TRBD1 (6 bases). The germline V gene has CDR1 LNHNV and CDR2 YYDKDF (reference sequence). V was trimmed by 0 bases and J by 8 bases, leaving 10 bases between them. This CDR3 region has 14 residues. CDR3 DNA sequence: TGTGCCACCAGCAGAGACAGGGGAGACGAAAAACTGTTTTTT. Translating gives CATSRDRGDEKLFF.